Detailed here is one T cell receptor (beta chain). This entry belongs to a study of shared clonotypes between healthy human individuals. CD4+ cells underwent separation, giving CD45RA+ naive and CD45RA-negative memory subsets. The CDR3 is made up of 14 amino acids. Germline loops: CDR1 MDHEN, CDR2 SYDVKM. V lost 1 base and J lost 7; bases outside the gene matches: 6. Sequencing was performed with immunoSEQ multiplex PCR; in TCRdb, only in-frame clones are kept and a portion is missing. This sample carries roughly 2,500,000 clones, roughly 93% of them seen once, and the ten largest clones take about 0.34%.

The source is a man aged 18 to 30 in good health. Some clones in this sample may be carry-over from other donors' samples. The genes are TRBV28 and TRBJ2-7, with 8 bases fitting TRBD1. The sequenced material came from naive CD4+ T cells from PBMCs. Subset reported: CD45RA+ positively selected. The CDR3 DNA follows: TGTGCCAGCAGTTTATTCAGGGGGCTTGGGGAGCAGTACTTC. Residues: CASSLFRGLGEQYF.